This T cell receptor (beta chain) derives from a study of follicular helper T cells after annual influenza vaccination. A note on this clone: No antigen is known for it.

Noted time point: 2015-2016 season, pre-vaccination. Before and after seasonal inactivated influenza vaccination, adults gave blood for sorting CD4 subsets for sequencing. Between roughly 35 and 100 mL of blood was drawn per time point. ICOS+CD38+ and ICOS-CD38- fractions were sorted from non-naive CD4+CXCR5+PD-1+ cells. The repertoire was sequenced with immunoSEQ multiplex PCR; TCRdb's copy has only in-frame clones and lacks some. This table has just under 900 clones, around 83% appearing once. Germline lookup yields CDR1 LGHNA and CDR2 YNFKEQ. Unmatched junction bases numbered 6, after V lost 0 bases and J lost 8 bases. The CDR3 runs 16 residues. General observations from the study: Day 7 ICOS+CD38+ clones were most often found later in ICOS-CD38- cTfh cells.

This material consisted of CXCR5+ CD38+ circulating T follicular helper cells from blood, taken on the day of influenza vaccination. Noted subset: circulating Tfh, non-naive CD4+CXCR5+PD-1+ (ICOS+CD38+ or ICOS-CD38-). This chain uses TRBV4-2 with TRBJ2-1; 11 nucleotides agree with TRBD2. The TCR was taken from an adult who received the influenza vaccine. CDR3 sequence (DNA): TGTGCCAGCAGCCAAGATACTAGCGGGGGAGACGATGAGCAGTTCTTC. This translates into CASSQDTSGGDDEQFF.